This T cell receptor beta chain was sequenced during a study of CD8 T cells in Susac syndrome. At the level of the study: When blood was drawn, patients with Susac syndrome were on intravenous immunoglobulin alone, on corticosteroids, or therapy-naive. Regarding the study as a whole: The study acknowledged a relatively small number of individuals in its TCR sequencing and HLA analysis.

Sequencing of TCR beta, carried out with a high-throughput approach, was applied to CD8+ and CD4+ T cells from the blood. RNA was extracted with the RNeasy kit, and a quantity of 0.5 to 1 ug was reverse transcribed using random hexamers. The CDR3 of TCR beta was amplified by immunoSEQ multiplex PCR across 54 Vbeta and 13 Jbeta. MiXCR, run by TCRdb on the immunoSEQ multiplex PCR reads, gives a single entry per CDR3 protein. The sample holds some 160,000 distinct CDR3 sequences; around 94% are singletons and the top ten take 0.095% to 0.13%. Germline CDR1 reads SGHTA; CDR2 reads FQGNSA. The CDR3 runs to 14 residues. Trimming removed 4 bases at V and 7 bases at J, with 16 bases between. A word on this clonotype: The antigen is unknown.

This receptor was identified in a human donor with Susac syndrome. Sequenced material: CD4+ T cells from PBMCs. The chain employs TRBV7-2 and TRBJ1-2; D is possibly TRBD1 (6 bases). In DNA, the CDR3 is TGTGCCAGCAGCTCCGAACAGGGTCTAGGTGGCTACACCTTC. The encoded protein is CASSSEQGLGGYTF. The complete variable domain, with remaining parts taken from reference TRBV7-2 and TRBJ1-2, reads GAGVSQSPSNKVTEKGKDVELRCDPISGHTALYWYRQSLGQGLEFLIYFQGNSAPDKSGLPSDRFSAERTGGSVSTLTIQRTQQEDSAVYLCASSSEQGLGGYTFGSGTRLTVV.